A selection of T cell receptor beta chains follows, all from one sample in a study of cytomegalovirus exposure and HLA in healthy donors. Data came from immunoSEQ multiplex PCR; TCRdb stores just in-frame clones and leaves some out. The sample contains approximately 140,000 clones, roughly 88% of which appear only once. The material sequenced was PBMCs. Receptors originate from a woman between 18 and 29 years old in good health and CMV-seropositive. The CDR3 runs from the conserved cysteine through the conserved F or W. A D gene is named only where the DNA matches it firmly. A clone size is listed for some rows: how often the clone was seen (once, few, many), or a class if it is expanded.

j_call d_call clone_size v_call cdr3_nt cdr3_aa
TRBJ1-5 NA NA TRBV5-5 TGTGCCAGCAGCTTGGGGGTCACGGGTACTCAGCCCCAGCATTTT CASSLGVTGTQPQHF
TRBJ2-3 NA NA TRBV6-1 TGTGCCAGCAGTAGAGGGCCGGATACGCAGTATTTT CASSRGPDTQYF
TRBJ1-3 NA NA TRBV9 TGTGCCAGCAGCCAGGAGGCCCTCTCTGGAAACACCATATATTTT CASSQEALSGNTIYF
TRBJ1-5 NA NA TRBV4-1 TGCGCCAGCAGCCAAGGTGGCAGGGGAAGCCAGCCCCAGCATTTT CASSQGGRGSQPQHF
TRBJ1-3 TRBD1 NA TRBV5-6 TGTGCCAGCAGACCGGGACAGGGGGAAAACACCATATATTTT CASRPGQGENTIYF
TRBJ2-7 NA NA TRBV9 TGTGCCAGCAGCGTAGGGGCCGGGGACACCTACGAGCAGTACTTC CASSVGAGDTYEQYF
TRBJ1-1 NA NA TRBV6-1 TGTGCCAGCAGTGACAGGAACACTGAAGCTTTCTTT CASSDRNTEAFF
TRBJ2-7 NA few TRBV5-6 TGTGCCAGCAGCTTTCCACATACCTACGAGCAGTACTTC CASSFPHTYEQYF
TRBJ1-4 NA NA TRBV2 TGTGCCAGCAGTGAAAATTTTCCGGCAGGGCAAGAAAAACTGTTTTTT CASSENFPAGQEKLFF
TRBJ2-2 TRBD2 NA TRBV6-6 TGTGCCAGCAGCCGGACTAGTAGCAACACCGGGGAGCTGTTTTTT CASSRTSSNTGELFF
TRBJ1-5 NA NA TRBV7-9 TGTGCCAGCAGCCGCCGGGAGGGCCGGAAGGAATCCCAGCATTTT CASSRREGRKESQHF
TRBJ1-6 TRBD1 NA TRBV11-2 TGTGCCAGCAGCTTAGTTTCGACAGGGGCATTTAGAAATTCACCCCTCCACTTT CASSLVSTGAFRNSPLHF
TRBJ1-1 TRBD1 few TRBV7-9 TGTGCCAGCAGCTTAGGAAGGACAGGGCCTGAAGCTTTCTTT CASSLGRTGPEAFF
TRBJ1-2 NA NA TRBV28 TGTGCCAGCAGTTCCCCGGCCAAAGGGGACTATGGCTACACCTTC CASSSPAKGDYGYTF
TRBJ1-3 TRBD1 once TRBV28 TGTGCCAGCAGTTCAAGACAGGGGGTGCGAAACACCATATATTTT CASSSRQGVRNTIYF
TRBJ2-7 TRBD2 NA TRBV6-1 TGTGCCAGCACCCGGGGAGGGGCCACATACGAGCAGTACTTC CASTRGGATYEQYF
TRBJ2-1 TRBD2 NA TRBV28 TGTGCCAGCAGTTTAATAGCGGGGGGAAAAAATGAGCAGTTCTTC CASSLIAGGKNEQFF
TRBJ1-2 TRBD1 NA TRBV7-2 TGTGCCAGCAGCCCCCGGAGGGGGCGAGGGGGCTACACCTTC CASSPRRGRGGYTF
TRBJ1-5 NA NA TRBV6-1 TGTGCCAGCCGTATAGTTGATAGCAATCAGCCCCAGCATTTT CASRIVDSNQPQHF
TRBJ2-7 NA NA TRBV7-2 TGTGCCAGCAGCTTAGTTGGCAGGGTCGGGCTAGGGGGACCCTACGAGCAGTACTTC CASSLVGRVGLGGPYEQYF